This is a list of T cell receptor beta chains from one sample in a study of T cell repertoires in cytomegalovirus infection. Via MiXCR, TCRdb re-called the reads, giving one row per CDR3 protein. This sample carries roughly 860,000 distinct CDR3 sequences, about 30% of them seen once, and the ten largest clones take approximately 13%. Antigens for these TCRs are unknown. The material was cultured CD8+ T cells from PBMCs, obtained from culture after CMV antigen stimulation. All receptors derive from a human donor in good health (CMV status not recorded). Some clones in this sample may be carry-over from other donors' samples. Each CDR3 is given without its conserved first and last residue. A clone size is listed for some rows: how often the clone was seen (once, few, many), or a class if it is expanded.

>TRBV5-1|.|TRBJ1-4
ASSWTTGGFEKLF
>TRBV7-8|.|TRBJ2-6
ASSFPGERGFGANVLT
>TRBV19|.|TRBJ2-1
ASSTTRGYYNEQF
>TRBV12-3/TRBV12-4|.|TRBJ2-1
ASSLTQGFNEQF
>TRBV19|.|TRBJ1-1
ASDGDRGHGEAF
>TRBV6-6|few|TRBJ1-1
ASSRDRGQTEAF
>TRBV19|few|TRBJ1-5
ASSIGYGDQPQH
>TRBV12-3/TRBV12-4|.|TRBJ1-5
ASSLTGRVSQPQH
>TRBV7-6|.|TRBJ1-1
PSSSTGQGTEAF
>TRBV10-3|few|TRBJ2-2
ATRQTGVTGELF
>TRBV9|.|TRBJ2-1
ASERGGDEQF
>TRBV7-9|few|TRBJ2-5
ASSGGTGRETQY
>TRBV27|many|TRBJ2-1
ATLSPSGEQF
>TRBV4-1|.|TRBJ2-1
ASSQAAGTLDNEQF
>TRBV15|few|TRBJ1-6
ATSWSDRVNSPLH
>TRBV24-1|few|TRBJ2-1
ATSAGQGDVEQF
>TRBV20-1|.|TRBJ2-1
SARGEGAWDEQF
>TRBV7-4|.|TRBJ2-5
VSNLGRSDQETQY
>TRBV7-7|.|TRBJ2-1
ASSLAGLASDEQF
>TRBV9|.|TRBJ2-1
ASSPDVAGAYNEQF
>TRBV28|.|TRBJ1-1
ASTSRDTLNTEAF
>TRBV12-3/TRBV12-4|.|TRBJ1-1
ASTLGQGRSTF
>TRBV6-1|few|TRBJ2-7
ASSEYIGTYEQY
>TRBV19|.|TRBJ2-7
ASSTWGQGNNEQY
>TRBV5-4|.|TRBJ1-2
ASSFGGPIFGYT
>TRBV6-1|many|TRBJ1-1
ASSEQGANTEAF
>TRBV27|few|TRBJ1-1
ASSLWAGSMNTEAF
>TRBV14|.|TRBJ2-4
ASSPSIWTSGGSDIQY
>TRBV5-5|.|TRBJ1-4
ASGLPGQRNEKLF
>TRBV18|.|TRBJ2-7
ASSLKGPPGISEQY